This T cell receptor (beta chain) was documented in a study of blood T cell repertoires in COVID-19. The V and J ends lost 5 bases and 5 bases respectively, with 9 bases between them. The CDR3 totals 13 residues. Germline V lookup: CDR1 LNHDA, CDR2 SQIVND (reference sequence). Assay: immunoSEQ multiplex PCR; the TCRdb copy retains only in-frame clones and omits some. Of about 59,000 clones listed, around 70% are singletons. Sequencing input: peripheral blood. The V gene is TRBV19, the J gene TRBJ2-2; weak D call: TRBD1 (5 bases). This clonotype was sampled from a woman aged 45-65 years with active or convalescent COVID-19. This chain's CDR3 is CASSPQVTGELFF. The CDR3 DNA follows: TGTGCCAGTAGTCCACAGGTTACCGGGGAGCTGTTTTTT.